Shown below are 17 T cell receptor beta chains from a single sample sequenced in a study of brain T cells in children with intractable seizures. Specified time point: blood from clinic visit 5 months post-surgery; TSC patient then seizure free. Here immunoSEQ multiplex PCR was the method, and the copy in TCRdb shows in-frame clones only, minus some. Of about 340,000 clones listed, approximately 93% were seen once; the top ten hold 5.7%. This specimen was peripheral blood, taken around 5 months after surgery. These receptors came from a boy in the first two years of life with tuberous sclerosis and intractable seizures.

V is TRBV5-1 and J is TRBJ2-3; D is ambiguous. The CDR3 extends over 14 amino acids. Germline-derived CDR1 and CDR2 are SGHRS and YFSETQ. The germline V and J ends were trimmed by 0 bases and 2 bases, with 7 bases remaining between them. CDR3 residues: CASSLGTYTDTQYF. CDR3 DNA sequence: TGCGCCAGCAGCTTGGGGACCTACACAGATACGCAGTATTTT.

The V call is TRBV30, the J call TRBJ2-1; 10 positions agree with TRBD2. The ends lost 0 bases at V and 10 bases at J; junction bases unmatched: 3. The CDR3 is 13 residues long. Germline CDR1 is GTSNPN and CDR2 is SVGIG (reference sequence). The CDR3 loop is CAWSVLAGVEQFF. The DNA for the CDR3 is TGTGCCTGGAGTGTTCTAGCGGGAGTCGAGCAGTTCTTC.

This clone was picked up one time. V usage is TRBV20-1 and J usage is TRBJ1-2; D remains unclear. CDR3 size: 10 residues. V was cut by 4 bases and J by 8 bases, with 8 bases left in between. CDR1 DFQATT and CDR2 SNEGSKA come from the germline V gene (reference sequence). DNA of the CDR3: TGCAGTGCTATGGAGGCCGGCTACACCTTC. It encodes CSAMEAGYTF.

This chain joins TRBV6-6 and TRBJ2-1, with 8 bases matching TRBD2. CDR1 is MNHNY and CDR2 is SVGAGI in the germline V gene (reference sequence). The CDR3 is 15 residues long. Trimming at V came to 7 bases and at J to 8 bases, leaving 13 bases not matched to a gene. The CDR3 coding sequence is TGTGCCAGCACCAAACTAGCGGAGGGACGCGATGAGCAGTTCTTC. Translated, it gives CASTKLAEGRDEQFF.

This chain connects TRBV18 to TRBJ2-1; possibly TRBD1 or TRBD2 for D (5 bases each). V lost 3 bases to trimming and J lost 8 bases, with 17 bases between them. Germline lookup yields CDR1 KGHSH and CDR2 LQKENI. The CDR3 length is 15 residues. The CDR3: CASSPFQGHGDEQFF. The DNA of the CDR3 is TGTGCCAGCTCACCTTTCCAGGGCCACGGGGATGAGCAGTTCTTC.

This chain connects TRBV27 to TRBJ2-7; D is undetermined. Trimming shortened V by 3 bases and J by 3 bases, and 9 bases separated the two germline ends. Germline V gene data show CDR1 as MNHEY and CDR2 as SMNVEV (reference sequence). The CDR3 totals 13 residues. Written as DNA, the CDR3 is TGTGCCAGCAGTTTGCAACAGAACTACGAGCAGTACTTC. Translating gives CASSLQQNYEQYF.

The rearrangement uses TRBV5-4 and TRBJ2-5; D unresolved. Trimming took off 2 bases at V and 1 base at J, with 0 bases between the two ends. The CDR3 covers 11 residues. The V gene's germline CDR1 is SGHNT and CDR2 YYREEE (reference sequence). CDR3 residues: CASSFQETQYF. The CDR3 coding sequence is TGTGCCAGCAGCTTCCAAGAGACCCAGTACTTC.

The chain joins TRBV28 to TRBJ1-5; 7 bases align to TRBD1. Germline lookup yields CDR1 MDHEN and CDR2 SYDVKM. The CDR3 loop spans 16 amino acids. V shed 4 bases, J shed 6 bases, and the junction held 12 bases outside the gene matches. This chain's CDR3 is CASSSSLRGEGQPQHF. The CDR3 region has the DNA TGTGCCAGCAGTTCCTCCCTCAGGGGGGAGGGTCAGCCCCAGCATTTT.

The rearrangement uses TRBV7-9 and TRBJ1-2, with 7 bases fitting TRBD1. There are 16 residues in the CDR3. CDR1 is SEHNR, CDR2 FQNEAQ, per germline (reference sequence). Losses at the gene ends were 5 bases for V and 5 bases for J; bases not matched to a gene: 14. CDR3 amino acids: CASSQTTDRSPYGYTF. As DNA, the CDR3 is TGTGCCAGCAGCCAGACTACGGACAGGTCGCCGTATGGCTACACCTTC.

The chain links TRBV27 to TRBJ2-3, with D unresolved. This CDR3 has 15 residues. CDR1 and CDR2 (germline): MNHEY, SMNVEV (reference sequence). V was trimmed by 4 bases and J by 2 bases, leaving 13 bases between them. CDR3 residues: CASSYGRIVTDTQYF. In nucleotides, the CDR3 is TGTGCCAGCAGTTACGGACGGATAGTCACAGATACGCAGTATTTT.

The CDR3 sequence: CASRISGTASYEQYF. Written as DNA, the CDR3 is TGTGCCAGCAGAATCTCCGGGACAGCCTCCTACGAGCAGTACTTC. This rearrangement joins TRBV6-5 to TRBJ2-7, with 7 positions matching TRBD1. The CDR3 contains 15 residues. Trimming at V came to 6 bases and at J to 0 bases, leaving 8 bases not matched to a gene. Germline V gene data show CDR1 as MNHEY and CDR2 as SVGAGI.

The chain couples TRBV10-3 to TRBJ1-2; D gene unclear. The V end lost 8 bases, the J end lost 0 bases, and 10 bases lay between the germline ends. This CDR3 has 13 residues. The germline gives CDR1 ENHRY, CDR2 SYGVKD. DNA for the CDR3: TGTGCCATCCAGCAGCAGTCTAACTATGGCTACACCTTC. It codes for CAIQQQSNYGYTF.

This clone occurred a few times. The chain uses TRBV27 and TRBJ2-2; weak D call: TRBD1 (5 bases). V was cut by 6 bases and J by 6 bases, with 11 bases left in between. Germline lookup yields CDR1 MNHEY and CDR2 SMNVEV (reference sequence). The CDR3 runs 13 residues. For the CDR3, the DNA is TGTGCCAGCAGCCCCAGGGTATCCGGGGAGCTGTTTTTT. Protein product: CASSPRVSGELFF.

Only one count was recorded for this clone. At one boundary the junction diverges from the germline segment, which might be a read error. The chain joins TRBV20-1 to TRBJ2-7, with D tentatively TRBD2 (5 bases). From germline, CDR1 is DFQATT and CDR2 SNEGSKA (reference sequence). There are 11 residues in the CDR3. CDR3 sequence: CSARREYEQHF. CDR3 bases: TGCAGTGCTCGACGGGAATACGAGCAGCACTTC.

The chain is built from TRBV29-1 and TRBJ1-3, with D tentatively TRBD1 (6 bases). In germline, CDR1 is SQVTM, CDR2 ANQGSEA. There are 12 residues in the CDR3. V shed 5 bases and J shed 4 bases, with 9 bases lying between them. DNA of the CDR3: TGCAGCGTTAAAGGACAGGGAAACACCATATATTTT. This codes for CSVKGQGNTIYF.

The V and J genes are TRBV21-1 and TRBJ1-2. TRBV21-1 is a pseudogene segment. The CDR3 extends over 16 amino acids. The CDR3 loop is CASTEGGDWTVYGYTF. CDR3 in DNA: TGTGCCAGCACCGAAGGGGGGGACTGGACGGTTTATGGCTACACCTTC.

CDR3 region: CSVEQGYGYGYTF. CDR3 DNA sequence: TGCAGCGTTGAACAGGGTTACGGCTATGGCTACACCTTC. This sequence joins TRBV29-1 and TRBJ1-2; D possibly corresponds to TRBD1 (5 bases). The CDR3 is made up of 13 amino acids. CDR1 and CDR2 from the germline V gene are SQVTM and ANQGSEA. The ends were cut back, 2 bases at V and 4 bases at J, with 11 bases in the middle.